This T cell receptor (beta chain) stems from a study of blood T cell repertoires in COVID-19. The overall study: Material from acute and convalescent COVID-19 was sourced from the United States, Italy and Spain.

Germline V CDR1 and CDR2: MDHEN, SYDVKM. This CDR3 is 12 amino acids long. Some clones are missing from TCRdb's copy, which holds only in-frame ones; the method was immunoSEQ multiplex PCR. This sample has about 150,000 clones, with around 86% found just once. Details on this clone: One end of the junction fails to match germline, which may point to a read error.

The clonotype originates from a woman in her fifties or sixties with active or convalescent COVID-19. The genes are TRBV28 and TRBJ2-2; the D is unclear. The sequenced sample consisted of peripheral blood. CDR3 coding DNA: TGTACCAGCAATGTATTTTCCGGGGAGCTGTTTTTT. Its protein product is CTSNVFSGELFF.